A single TCR beta chain is shown here with its context. Its antigen is currently unknown. At the Johns Hopkins FTIC core, DNA taken from cultured CD4+ T cells was sequenced by way of the Oncomine TCR Beta short-read assay. It was from cultured CD4+ T cells that genomic DNA was extracted. TCRdb ran MiXCR on the PCR reads and lists one entry per CDR3 protein. The table includes under 10,000 distinct CDR3 sequences, about 30% detected once. This entry belongs to a study of vaccination and CD4 T cells after COVID-19. Study-level information: Overlapping spike peptides from SARS-CoV-2, HCoV-NL63, HCoV-OC43 and HCoV-229E served to stimulate the cells.

Findings and limits, study-wide: Early post-infection timepoints were not included, and relatively few convalescent patients were studied.

This CDR3 region has 16 residues. The V end lost 0 bases, the J end lost 2 bases, and 11 bases lay between the germline ends. The germline gives CDR1 GTSNPN, CDR2 SVGIG (reference sequence). Treatment of the sample: approximately 10-day PBMC culture with coronavirus spike peptide pools or control peptides (ViraFEST assay). Researchers collected the unexposed donor's CD4+ T cells before the COVID-19 pandemic (2011-2018). Researchers reported culturing 2 million or so PBMCs per well with 8.5 to 10 IU/ml IL-2 and 8 to 10 ug/ml peptide pools. This sequence originates from a human donor in good health. The rearrangement joins TRBV30 to TRBJ2-6, with D maybe TRBD2 (6 bases). Material: CD4+ T cells from blood, cultured in vitro. The CDR3 region is CAWSVVGGTGANVLTF. The CDR3 DNA is TGTGCCTGGAGTGTAGTAGGAGGGACTGGGGCCAACGTCCTGACTTTC. The whole variable domain, filled in from reference TRBV30 and TRBJ2-6, reads SQTIHQWPATLVQPVGSPLSLECTVEGTSNPNLYWYRQAAGRGLQLLFYSVGIGQISSEVPQNLSASRPQDRQFILSSKKLLLSDSGFYLCAWSVVGGTGANVLTFGAGSRLTVL.